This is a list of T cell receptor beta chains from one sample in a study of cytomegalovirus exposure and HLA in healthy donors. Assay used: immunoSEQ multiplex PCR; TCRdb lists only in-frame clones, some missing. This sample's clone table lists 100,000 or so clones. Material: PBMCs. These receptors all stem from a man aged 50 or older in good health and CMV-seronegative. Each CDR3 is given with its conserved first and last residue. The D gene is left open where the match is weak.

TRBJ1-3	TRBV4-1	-	TGCGCCAGCAGCTCAAGCGGGGGCAGGGCTGGAAACACCATATATTTT	CASSSSGGRAGNTIYF
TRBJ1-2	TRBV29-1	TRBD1	TGCAGCGTTGAAGGCGGGACAGGGTACTATGGCTACACCTTC	CSVEGGTGYYGYTF
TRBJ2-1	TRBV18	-	TGTGCCAGCTCACCAGAGGGGGACTCCTACAATGAGCAGTTCTTC	CASSPEGDSYNEQFF
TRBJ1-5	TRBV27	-	TGTGCCAGCAGGTGGACAGCAAATCAGCCCCAGCATTTT	CASRWTANQPQHF
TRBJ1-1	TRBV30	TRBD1	TGTGCCTGTAAGAAGAAGGGACAGGGGAACACTGAAGCTTTCTTT	CACKKKGQGNTEAFF
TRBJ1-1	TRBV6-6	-	TGTGCCAGCACCTATTCAGACAAAGCTTTCTTT	CASTYSDKAFF
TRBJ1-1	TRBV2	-	TGTGCCAGCATGAAGGAGGGTAGCACTGAAGCTTTCTTT	CASMKEGSTEAFF
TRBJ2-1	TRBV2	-	TGTGCCAGCAGGAAGGGACTCGTATCCTACAATGAGCAGTTCTTC	CASRKGLVSYNEQFF
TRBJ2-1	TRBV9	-	TGTGCCAGCAGCTGGGGGGAGGACAATGAGCAGTTCTTC	CASSWGEDNEQFF
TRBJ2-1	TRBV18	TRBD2	TGTGCCAGCTCACCCGCGGGGGGGCTTGTGGATGAGCAGTTCTTC	CASSPAGGLVDEQFF
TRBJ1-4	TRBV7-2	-	TGTGCCAGCAGCTTAGGGCAGGGCTACGAAAAACTGTTTTTT	CASSLGQGYEKLFF
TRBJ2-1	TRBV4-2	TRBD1	TGTGCCAGCAGCCAAGTGAGCCAGGGGGTTTACAATGAGCAGTTCTTC	CASSQVSQGVYNEQFF
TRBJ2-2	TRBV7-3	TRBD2	TGTGCCAGCAGCCCCGGAGGCGGGAGGATCGGGGAGCTGTTTTTT	CASSPGGGRIGELFF
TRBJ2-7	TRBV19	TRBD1	TGTGCCAGTAGTATGCCCGGGACAGGGCGTCACTACGAGCAGTACTTC	CASSMPGTGRHYEQYF
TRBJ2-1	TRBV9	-	TGTGCCAGCAGCGGTCGAGGAGACTCCTACAATGAGCAGTTCTTC	CASSGRGDSYNEQFF
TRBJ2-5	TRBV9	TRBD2	TGTGCCAGCAGCGTGTATACTAGCGGCGGGCAAGAGACCCAGTACTTC	CASSVYTSGGQETQYF
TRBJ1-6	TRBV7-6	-	TGTGCCAGCAGCTTTCAGGGGATGAATTCACCCCTCCACTTT	CASSFQGMNSPLHF
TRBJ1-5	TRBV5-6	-	TGTGCCAGCAGCCTACAGGGTAGTGGCAATCAGCCCCAGCATTTT	CASSLQGSGNQPQHF
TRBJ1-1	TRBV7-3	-	TGTGCCAGCAGCCGTAACAGGGTGACTGAAGCTTTCTTT	CASSRNRVTEAFF
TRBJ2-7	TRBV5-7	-	TGTGCCAGCACCCCCGGGAACCCCTACGAGCAGTACTTC	CASTPGNPYEQYF
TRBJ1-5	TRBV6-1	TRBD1	TGTGCCAGCAGTGGGGGGACAGGTCGTAGCAATCAGCCCCAGCATTTT	CASSGGTGRSNQPQHF
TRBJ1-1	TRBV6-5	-	TGTGCCAGCAGTTACGCCAGGGAGGGGAACACTGAAGCTTTCTTT	CASSYAREGNTEAFF
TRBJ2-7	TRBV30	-	TGTGCCTGGAGTGTAGGAGGAGCCTACGAGCAGTACTTC	CAWSVGGAYEQYF
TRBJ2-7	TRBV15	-	TGTGCCACCAGCAGGAAGGACAGCTACGAGCAGTACTTC	CATSRKDSYEQYF
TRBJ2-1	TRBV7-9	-	TGTGCCAGCAGCTTAGACTTCGGGAGTTACAATGAGCAGTTCTTC	CASSLDFGSYNEQFF
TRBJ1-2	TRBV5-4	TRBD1	TGTGCCAGCAGCCCACGACAGGGATACTATGGCTACACCTTC	CASSPRQGYYGYTF